The 9 T cell receptor beta chains presented below share a single source sample, sequenced in a study of CD8 T cells in Susac syndrome. RNA in amounts of roughly 0.5 to 1 ug was reverse transcribed with random hexamers. TCRdb re-derived calls from the immunoSEQ multiplex PCR reads in MiXCR, one entry per CDR3 protein. Of tens of thousands of distinct CDR3 sequences listed, over 85% were seen once; the top ten hold approximately 0.54%. The sequencing sample was made of CD8+ T cells from PBMCs. The source is a human donor in good health.

The V and J genes are TRBV5-4 and TRBJ2-7, with 13 bases fitting TRBD2. CDR1 and CDR2 (germline): SGHNT, YYREEE (reference sequence). The CDR3 spans 16 residues. J gave up 4 bases and V 0 bases, and 4 bases lay outside the gene matches. The chain's CDR3 is CASSLGAGLAGYEQYF. Here the CDR3 DNA reads TGTGCCAGCAGCTTGGGGGCGGGACTAGCGGGATACGAGCAGTACTTC.

The chain uses TRBV9 and TRBJ1-2, with TRBD1 identical over 7 bases. The CDR3 is 13 residues long. V was pared by 4 bases and J by 2 bases, with 2 bases of the junction left unmatched. In germline, CDR1 is SGDLS, CDR2 YYNGEE. The CDR3 bases are TGTGCCAGCAGCCAGACAGGGAACTATGGCTACACCTTC. This encodes CASSQTGNYGYTF. The full variable domain, completed using reference TRBV9 and TRBJ1-2, is DSGVTQTPKHLITATGQRVTLRCSPRSGDLSVYWYQQSLDQGLQFLIQYYNGEERAKGNILERFSAQQFPDLHSELNLSSLELGDSALYFCASSQTGNYGYTFGSGTRLTVV.

The genes are TRBV2 and TRBJ2-1; D unresolved. The V end lost 6 bases, the J end lost 2 bases, and 8 bases lay between the germline ends. This CDR3 spans 13 amino acids. The germline gives CDR1 SNHLY, CDR2 FYNNEI. In nucleotides, the CDR3 is TGTGCCAGCAGCCCGGCCCCCTACAATGAGCAGTTCTTC. Its protein product is CASSPAPYNEQFF.

This chain links TRBV12-3 or TRBV12-4 with TRBJ1-5, with 10 positions matching TRBD1. V shed 8 bases, J shed 5 bases, and the junction held 3 bases outside the gene matches. The CDR3 has 13 residues. The CDR3 DNA follows: TGTGCCAGCGGGACAGGGGTCGATCAGCCCCAGCATTTT. Protein sequence: CASGTGVDQPQHF.

This chain uses TRBV9 with TRBJ1-5; 8 bases map to TRBD1. CDR3 length: 16 residues. V shed 4 bases and J 5 bases; nucleotides not matched to a gene: 11. Germline-derived CDR1 and CDR2 are SGDLS and YYNGEE. This CDR3 is CASSNDMDRVDQPQHF. The DNA of the CDR3 is TGTGCCAGCAGCAATGACATGGACAGGGTCGATCAGCCCCAGCATTTT.

This clonotype was seen only once. The chain links TRBV7-9 to TRBJ1-1, with TRBD1 identical over 9 bases. The J segment lost 4 bases and the V segment lost 8 bases, leaving 8 bases of the junction unmatched. In germline, CDR1 is SEHNR, CDR2 FQNEAQ (reference sequence). CDR3 length: 14 amino acids. CDR3: CASLEGDRATEAFF. In DNA, the CDR3 is TGTGCCAGCCTCGAGGGGGACAGGGCCACTGAAGCTTTCTTT.

Only one count was recorded for this clonotype. This chain links TRBV29-1 with TRBJ2-1, with 13 bases that match TRBD2. The germline V gene has CDR1 SQVTM and CDR2 ANQGSEA. CDR3 length: 14 residues. V trimming: 7 bases; J trimming: 8 bases; junction bases outside the gene matches: 8. CDR3 sequence reads: CSALLAGGRYEQFF. The CDR3 nucleotides read TGCAGCGCCTTACTAGCGGGAGGGAGGTATGAGCAGTTCTTC.

This sequence joins TRBV28 and TRBJ1-1; tentative D call: TRBD1 (5 bases). Germline V lookup: CDR1 MDHEN, CDR2 SYDVKM. Deletions cut 7 bases from V and 5 bases from J, with 8 bases between. This CDR3 is built from 11 residues. CDR3 sequence: CASTGGTEAFF. The CDR3 DNA reads as TGTGCCAGCACGGGGGGGACTGAAGCTTTCTTT.

V is TRBV20-1 and J is TRBJ2-1; 10 bases map to TRBD2. This CDR3 contains 15 residues. Germline V gene lookup returns CDR1 DFQATT and CDR2 SNEGSKA (reference sequence). Trimming removed 1 base from V and 2 bases from J; junction bases left unmatched: 2. The CDR3 here is CSARGLAGAYNEQFF. The CDR3 DNA sequence: TGCAGTGCTAGAGGACTAGCGGGTGCCTACAATGAGCAGTTCTTC.